Reported below is one T cell receptor beta chain. The antigen is unknown. From germline, CDR1 is SGHAT and CDR2 FQNNGV. The germline V and J ends were trimmed by 5 bases and 0 bases, with 11 bases remaining between them. The CDR3 runs to 16 residues. Profiled with immunoSEQ multiplex PCR; TCRdb holds only in-frame clones, not every one. The table records hundreds of clones, around 75% of them present only once. The sample is drawn from a study of immune cell composition in non-small cell lung cancer. General study findings and limits: Squamous carcinomas (around 80%) more often had tumour-associated clones >0.5% than adenocarcinomas (around 33%). Overall clonality, unlike maximal tumour-associated clone frequency, did not predict TIL reactivity.

The chain uses TRBV11-2 and TRBJ1-6, with D possibly TRBD1 on 6 matching bases. Sequencing input: lung tumor tissue. This TCR came from a human donor with non-small cell lung cancer. The CDR3: CASSPDRSSYNSPLHF. The CDR3 coding sequence is TGTGCCAGCAGCCCGGACAGAAGCTCCTATAATTCACCCCTCCACTTT.